The entry below describes one TCR beta chain. Its matching antigen is unknown. Libraries for naive CD8 T cells, which were made from 20,000 to 1,000,000 sorted cells, drew on 10%, 30% or 50% of the RNA. These data originate in a study of molecular identifiers for immune sequencing clone quantification. Germline values: CDR1 SGHTA, CDR2 FQGNSA. The V and J ends lost 5 bases and 4 bases respectively, with 17 bases between them. This CDR3 spans 15 amino acids. With listed TCR primers and previously described methods, bulk TCR libraries were prepared. Each CDR3 protein gets one entry after TCRdb re-called the PCR reads with MiXCR. The sample has about 640,000 distinct CDR3 sequences; around 20% are singletons. Study-level points and caveats: Barcode sharing among identical TCR molecules could make large clones appear smaller.

The sequenced sample was naive CD8+ T cells from blood, with Jurkat cell RNA spiked in. Subset noted: FACS-sorted CD8+CD4-CCR7+CD45RA+ naive T cells. This sequence joins TRBV7-2 and TRBJ1-2; D uncertain. This TCR derives from a human donor in good health. Some libraries in this study had Jurkat cell RNA spiked in. The CDR3: CASSPALMGGYGYTF. In nucleotides, the CDR3 is TGTGCCAGCAGCCCCGCGCTGATGGGTGGCTATGGCTACACCTTC.